One T cell receptor beta chain is described in this entry. The data were taken from a study of T-cell reconstitution after alpha-beta-depleted transplantation in children. Per the germline V gene, CDR1 is LGHNA and CDR2 is YNFKEQ. The CDR3 contains 17 residues. V was clipped by 0 bases and J by 7 bases; unmatched bases: 10. Molecular barcoding with unique molecular identifiers was used for the TCRbeta library. A single record per CDR3 protein comes from TCRdb applying MiXCR to the PCR reads. The sample yields approximately 520,000 distinct CDR3 sequences, approximately 29% seen once. The receptor comes from a human donor who donated a stem cell graft to a child with aplastic anemia. The chain combines TRBV4-2 with TRBJ2-1, with 9 bases fitting TRBD2. The material was PBMCs from the stem cell graft donor, obtained from the stem cell graft. CDR3 amino acids: CASSQEVAGVLGNEQFF. The CDR3 DNA is TGTGCCAGCAGCCAAGAGGTAGCGGGAGTTCTGGGTAATGAGCAGTTCTTC.